These 21 T cell receptor beta chains originate from one sample sequenced in a study of cytomegalovirus exposure and HLA in healthy donors. PCR employed 60 Vbeta and 13 Jbeta primers. The method was immunoSEQ multiplex PCR; TCRdb's version includes in-frame clones alone and lacks a portion of them. The sample records about 77,000 clones, around three quarters being singletons. The sequenced sample was PBMCs. Every receptor here comes from a man aged 40-50 years in good health and CMV-seronegative.

V and J are TRBV30 and TRBJ1-3; unclear D gene. Deletions cut 4 bases from V and 0 bases from J, with 7 bases between. This CDR3 comprises 13 residues. Germline values: CDR1 GTSNPN, CDR2 SVGIG (reference sequence). CDR3 in amino acids: CAWTTLSGNTIYF. CDR3 coding DNA: TGTGCCTGGACTACCCTCTCTGGAAACACCATATATTTT.

V usage is TRBV7-9 and J usage is TRBJ1-5; D remains ambiguous. The CDR3 is made up of 13 amino acids. Trimming removed 6 bases at V and 5 bases at J, with 11 bases between. Per the germline V gene, CDR1 is SEHNR and CDR2 is FQNEAQ (reference sequence). The CDR3 coding sequence is TGTGCCAGCAGTCTGGGAGGCGATCAGCCCCAGCATTTT. Encoded protein: CASSLGGDQPQHF.

The genes are TRBV5-1 and TRBJ2-2, with D perhaps TRBD1 (6 bases). Trimming shortened V by 4 bases and J by 7 bases, and 23 bases separated the two germline ends. CDR3 size: 17 residues. Per the germline V gene, CDR1 is SGHRS and CDR2 is YFSETQ. In nucleotides, the CDR3 is TGCGCCAGCAGCGTAGGACAGACCACCGTCGGTGGCGGGGAGCTGTTTTTT. Amino acid sequence: CASSVGQTTVGGGELFF.

This clone appeared a single time. The rearrangement links TRBV10-2 to TRBJ2-2; 10 positions agree with TRBD2. The CDR3 runs to 14 residues. CDR1 is WSHSY, CDR2 SAAADI, per germline. V was clipped by 6 bases and J by 7 bases; unmatched bases: 5. CDR3 amino acids: CASRLGLALGELFF. CDR3 in DNA: TGCGCCAGCAGGCTGGGACTAGCGCTCGGGGAGCTGTTTTTT.

This clone was counted between two and nine times. V usage is TRBV7-9 and J usage is TRBJ2-2, with 8 bases fitting TRBD1. The CDR3 spans 15 residues. The ends lost 5 bases at V and 5 bases at J; junction bases unmatched: 7. Germline CDR1 and CDR2: SEHNR and FQNEAQ (reference sequence). CDR3 DNA sequence: TGTGCCAGCAGCGTACGGACAGGGATGACCGGGGAGCTGTTTTTT. This gives the protein CASSVRTGMTGELFF.

The chain recombines TRBV9 with TRBJ2-7; 7 bases line up with TRBD1. This CDR3 spans 15 amino acids. The germline gives CDR1 SGDLS, CDR2 YYNGEE. Germline trimming cut 4 bases from V and 0 bases from J; bases unmatched to any gene: 7. The CDR3 here is CASSLTGASSYEQYF. CDR3 nucleotides: TGTGCCAGCAGCCTTACAGGGGCGTCCTCCTACGAGCAGTACTTC.

The J gene is TRBJ2-1, the V gene TRBV7-3; D possibly corresponds to TRBD1 (5 bases). This CDR3 has 14 amino acids. The germline CDR1 and CDR2 sequences are SGHTA and FQGTGA. Trimming removed 5 bases from V and 2 bases from J, with 10 bases in between. The CDR3 region is CASSVGVAYNEQFF. The CDR3 coding sequence is TGTGCCAGCAGCGTAGGGGTGGCCTACAATGAGCAGTTCTTC.

The CDR3 is CASRSGASGNTIYF. The CDR3 bases are TGTGCCAGCAGGTCAGGGGCCTCTGGAAACACCATATATTTT. This chain uses TRBV6-5 with TRBJ1-3; D may be TRBD1 (6 bases). Trimming removed 6 bases at V and 0 bases at J, with 9 bases between. Per germline, CDR1 MNHEY and CDR2 SVGAGI. CDR3 length equals 14 residues.

This chain uses TRBV5-6 with TRBJ1-1; a possible D gene is TRBD1 (6 bases). Germline lookup yields CDR1 SGHDT and CDR2 YYEEEE. Trimming stripped 4 bases from V and 2 bases from J, with 15 bases between. The CDR3 runs 15 residues. The CDR3 DNA follows: TGTGCCAGCAGCCCATCGGACAGAATCAACACTGAAGCTTTCTTT. It specifies CASSPSDRINTEAFF.

The CDR3 nucleotides read TGTGCCAGCAGCTGGGGACAGGGGGCTGAGCAGCCCCAGCATTTT. It codes for CASSWGQGAEQPQHF. This chain links TRBV11-2 with TRBJ1-5; 12 nucleotides agree with TRBD1. The CDR3 has 15 residues. V dropped 4 bases and J dropped 7; count of bases not matched to a gene: 5. Germline V CDR1 and CDR2: SGHAT, FQNNGV.

The CDR3 loop reads CSALVDRGSSEQYF. In DNA, the CDR3 is TGCAGCGCCCTCGTGGACAGGGGATCTAGCGAGCAGTACTTC. The chain uses TRBV29-1 and TRBJ2-7, with 9 bases matching TRBD1. V lost 7 bases and J lost 6; bases outside the gene matches: 13. This CDR3 comprises 14 residues. The germline gives CDR1 SQVTM, CDR2 ANQGSEA.

The V and J genes are TRBV11-2 and TRBJ2-7; 8 bases line up with TRBD2. There are 15 residues in the CDR3. V lost 1 base and J lost 7; bases outside the gene matches: 9. Germline values: CDR1 SGHAT, CDR2 FQNNGV. CDR3 DNA sequence: TGTGCCAGCAGCTTAGGTCGGACTAGCTTCGGGGAGCAGTACTTC. This encodes CASSLGRTSFGEQYF.

The chain uses TRBV9 and TRBJ2-7, with TRBD1 as a possible D gene (6 bases). V lost 0 bases and J 6 bases, leaving 10 bases between the germline ends. Germline CDR1 is SGDLS and CDR2 is YYNGEE. The CDR3 contains 13 residues. In DNA form, the CDR3 reads TGTGCCAGCAGCGTAGGTCAGGGGCGCGAGCAGTACTTC. Its translation is CASSVGQGREQYF.

This sequence joins TRBV18 and TRBJ2-3, with 7 nucleotides matching TRBD1. The V gene's germline CDR1 is KGHSH and CDR2 LQKENI. Trimming cost V 3 bases and J 5 bases; bases outside gene matches: 5. The CDR3 consists of 14 residues. The CDR3 here is CASSPRQGVDTQYF. CDR3 in DNA: TGTGCCAGCTCACCGAGACAGGGAGTAGATACGCAGTATTTT.

The V gene is TRBV4-1, the J gene TRBJ1-1, with TRBD1 as a possible D gene (5 bases). V lost 0 bases and J 3 bases, leaving 14 bases between the germline ends. Germline lookup yields CDR1 MGHRA and CDR2 YSYEKL. The length of the CDR3 is 16 residues. The CDR3, as DNA: TGCGCCAGCAGCCAAGACCCACTGGGGCGCGACACTGAAGCTTTCTTT. Its protein is CASSQDPLGRDTEAFF.

The chain is built from TRBV7-2 and TRBJ1-2, with TRBD1 as a possible D gene (5 bases). Germline V gene data show CDR1 as SGHTA and CDR2 as FQGNSA. Between the trimmed V and J ends, which lost 3 bases and 8 bases, there was a span of 10 bases. This CDR3 contains 12 residues. The CDR3 region has the DNA TGTGCCAGCAGCTTTACAGGCGAGGGCTACACCTTC. Its protein is CASSFTGEGYTF.

The rearrangement joins TRBV27 to TRBJ2-1; D perhaps matches TRBD2 (6 bases). This CDR3 comprises 14 residues. Germline V lookup: CDR1 MNHEY, CDR2 SMNVEV (reference sequence). V was shortened by 8 bases and J by 4 bases, with 15 bases between the two germline ends. CDR3 in amino acids: CASGGDGTYNEQFF. CDR3 DNA: TGTGCCAGCGGCGGGGACGGCACATACAATGAGCAGTTCTTC.

The V call is TRBV19, the J call TRBJ2-3; 7 nucleotides match TRBD1. V gave up 5 bases and J gave up 2 bases; unmatched junction bases: 7. The CDR3 has 15 amino acids. The V gene's germline CDR1 is LNHDA and CDR2 SQIVND (reference sequence). The CDR3 DNA reads as TGTGCCAGTAGTTCTTGGGACAGCCTCACAGATACGCAGTATTTT. The encoded protein is CASSSWDSLTDTQYF.

The V call is TRBV7-2, the J call TRBJ2-4, with 8 bases that match TRBD1. V was clipped by 3 bases and J by 7 bases; unmatched bases: 2. This CDR3 is 13 amino acids long. In germline, CDR1 is SGHTA, CDR2 FQGNSA. The CDR3 here is CASSFRQGNIQYF. The CDR3 DNA follows: TGTGCCAGCAGCTTCCGACAGGGGAACATTCAGTACTTC.

This clone showed up just a few times. This rearrangement joins TRBV7-9 to TRBJ2-7, with D hard to call. Germline assignment: CDR1 SEHNR and CDR2 FQNEAQ (reference sequence). V was cut by 3 bases and J by 3 bases, with 15 bases left in between. The CDR3 is made up of 15 amino acids. The CDR3 loop reads CASSFGRQQIYEQYF. Here the CDR3 DNA reads TGTGCCAGCAGCTTTGGCAGGCAGCAGATCTACGAGCAGTACTTC. The full variable domain, in which reference TRBV7-9 and TRBJ2-7 provide the parts outside the CDR3, is DTGVSQNPRHKITKRGQNVTFRCDPISEHNRLYWYRQTLGQGPEFLTYFQNEAQLEKSRLLSDRFSAERPKGSFSTLEIQRTEQGDSAMYLCASSFGRQQIYEQYFGPGTRLTVT.

This clone has only a few counts. The chain carries TRBV6-5 and TRBJ2-6; 9 positions match TRBD1. The V segment lost 6 bases and the J segment 4 bases; nucleotides outside the gene matches: 4. The CDR3 covers 15 residues. Germline values: CDR1 MNHEY, CDR2 SVGAGI. The CDR3 sequence: CASSWTGDGANVLTF. The CDR3 DNA sequence: TGTGCCAGCAGCTGGACAGGGGACGGGGCCAACGTCCTGACTTTC.